One and the same sample provided the 14 T cell receptor beta chains below, sequenced in a study of blood T cell repertoires in COVID-19. Sequenced by immunoSEQ multiplex PCR; TCRdb stores in-frame clones only, minus some. This sample carries 250,000 to 350,000 clones, almost 90% of them seen once, and the ten largest clones take 10% to 12%. The sample comprised peripheral blood. The receptors shown here come from a woman aged 25 to 39 with COVID-19, enrolled during active disease.

The chain recombines TRBV6-5 with TRBJ1-1; D is undetermined. Trimming took 5 bases from V and 0 from J, leaving 10 bases between them. CDR3 length: 14 residues. Germline assignment: CDR1 MNHEY and CDR2 SVGAGI. Here the CDR3 reads CASSPTGMNTEAFF. The CDR3 DNA reads TGTGCCAGCAGTCCGACTGGCATGAACACTGAAGCTTTCTTT.

A single count supports this clone. The chain is built from TRBV30 and TRBJ1-6; 7 bases line up with TRBD1. V lost 1 base, J lost 9 bases, and 12 bases stayed unmatched. The CDR3 sequence is 16 residues long. CDR1 and CDR2 (germline): GTSNPN, SVGIG (reference sequence). In DNA form, the CDR3 reads TGTGCCTGGAGTGCTCAGGACAGGAAGGTTGGTTCACCCCTCCACTTT. Amino acids: CAWSAQDRKVGSPLHF.

This chain uses TRBV9 with TRBJ2-1, with 9 nucleotides matching TRBD2. V dropped 0 bases and J dropped 3; count of bases not matched to a gene: 7. Germline V lookup: CDR1 SGDLS, CDR2 YYNGEE. The CDR3 loop spans 17 amino acids. The CDR3 DNA is TGTGCCAGCAGCGTAGGTATCGTGACTAGCGGCTACAATGAGCAGTTCTTC. Translation: CASSVGIVTSGYNEQFF. Full variable domain (remainder filled in from reference TRBV9 and TRBJ2-1): DSGVTQTPKHLITATGQRVTLRCSPRSGDLSVYWYQQSLDQGLQFLIQYYNGEERAKGNILERFSAQQFPDLHSELNLSSLELGDSALYFCASSVGIVTSGYNEQFFGPGTRLTVL.

V is TRBV4-1 and J is TRBJ2-7, with 9 bases lining up with TRBD1. Germline V gene data show CDR1 as MGHRA and CDR2 as YSYEKL. The V and J ends lost 2 bases and 2 bases, in that order; junction bases with no gene match: 4. The CDR3 length is 15 residues. CDR3 coding DNA: TGCGCCAGCAGCCAATCCCGGGACAGGGCCTACGAGCAGTACTTC. This encodes CASSQSRDRAYEQYF.

This rearrangement joins TRBV6-1 to TRBJ2-3; 7 nucleotides match TRBD2. Germline CDR1 MNHNS, CDR2 SASEGT. V trimming: 7 bases; J trimming: 1 base; junction bases outside the gene matches: 5. The CDR3 is made up of 14 amino acids. CDR3 coding DNA: TGTGCCAGCACTCTAGCGGACGGCACAGATACGCAGTATTTT. Translated, it gives CASTLADGTDTQYF.

This clone was seen once. This chain joins TRBV30 and TRBJ1-1; D gene unclear. The CDR3 loop spans 11 amino acids. The germline CDR1 and CDR2 sequences are GTSNPN and SVGIG (reference sequence). Trimming removed 3 bases from V and 5 bases from J, with 7 bases in between. The CDR3 bases are TGTGCCTGGAGGAGGAATACTGAAGCTTTCTTT. This codes for CAWRRNTEAFF.

The J gene is TRBJ2-1, the V gene TRBV30; 10 bases align to TRBD1. This CDR3 region has 12 residues. Unmatched junction bases numbered 4, after V lost 4 bases and J lost 10 bases. Germline assignment: CDR1 GTSNPN and CDR2 SVGIG (reference sequence). The chain's CDR3 is CAWKGQGGEQFF. CDR3 nucleotide sequence: TGTGCCTGGAAAGGACAGGGGGGAGAGCAGTTCTTC.

The rearrangement uses TRBV3-1 (or the pseudogene TRBV3-2) and TRBJ2-7; D is undetermined. The CDR3 contains 13 residues. CDR1 and CDR2 from the germline V gene are LGHDT and YNNKEL (reference sequence). V was shortened by 2 bases and J by 3 bases, with 8 bases between the two germline ends. CDR3: CASSQILYYEQYF. In DNA form, the CDR3 reads TGTGCCAGCAGCCAAATCCTTTACTACGAGCAGTACTTC.

V and J are TRBV28 and TRBJ2-1; 8 nucleotides match TRBD1. Germline V gene sequence: CDR1 MDHEN, CDR2 SYDVKM. Unmatched junction bases numbered 5, after V lost 6 bases and J lost 4 bases. The CDR3 runs 14 residues. CDR3 in amino acids: CASRRQGLYNEQFF. CDR3 nucleotide sequence: TGTGCCAGCAGGCGACAGGGGTTATACAATGAGCAGTTCTTC.

The J gene is TRBJ2-7, the V gene TRBV7-2; the match to TRBD2 covers 14 bases. Germline lookup yields CDR1 SGHTA and CDR2 FQGNSA. After removal of 5 bases from V and 7 bases from J, the junction contained 7 bases not matched to a gene. CDR3 length equals 15 residues. The CDR3 bases are TGTGCCAGCAGCGATGGGACTAGCGGGAGCGATGAGCAGTACTTC. As protein: CASSDGTSGSDEQYF.

V gene TRBV27 combines with J gene TRBJ2-1; possible D gene TRBD1, 6 bases. This CDR3 comprises 13 residues. Trimming took 8 bases from V and 5 from J, leaving 13 bases between them. Germline V lookup: CDR1 MNHEY, CDR2 SMNVEV (reference sequence). CDR3 sequence (DNA): TGTGCCAGCTCCAGGGGTGTGGACAATGAGCAGTTCTTC. This sequence encodes CASSRGVDNEQFF.

The rearrangement joins TRBV19 to TRBJ1-5; 8 positions agree with TRBD1. With V trimmed by 3 bases and J by 3 bases, 16 bases remained unmatched. The germline gives CDR1 LNHDA, CDR2 SQIVND (reference sequence). The CDR3 contains 19 residues. CDR3 amino acids: CASSMGWQGARSINQPQHF. The CDR3 nucleotides are TGTGCCAGTAGTATGGGGTGGCAGGGGGCGCGAAGTATCAATCAGCCCCAGCATTTT.

In this sample, this clone turned up once. This rearrangement joins TRBV5-4 to TRBJ2-5; D call uncertain. V was clipped by 2 bases and J by 5 bases, with 7 bases between them. This CDR3 has 12 amino acids. Per the germline V gene, CDR1 is SGHNT and CDR2 is YYREEE (reference sequence). DNA for the CDR3: TGTGCCAGCAGCTTAGACACGGAGACCCAGTACTTC. It is translated as CASSLDTETQYF.

The chain joins TRBV9 to TRBJ2-1, with D possibly being TRBD2 (5 bases). Looked up from germline, CDR1 is SGDLS and CDR2 is YYNGEE. The V gene lost 0 bases and the J gene lost 13 bases, with 14 bases spanning the gap. This CDR3 is built from 13 residues. CDR3 sequence: CASSVAMAGRQFF. The CDR3 DNA is TGTGCCAGCAGCGTAGCTATGGCGGGCAGACAGTTCTTC.